The rows below give T cell receptor beta chains drawn from one sample of a study of cytomegalovirus exposure and HLA in healthy donors. The repertoire was sequenced with immunoSEQ multiplex PCR; TCRdb's copy has only in-frame clones and lacks some. The sample has 110,000 or so clones; 70% to 80% are singletons. Sequencing was done on a sample of PBMCs. The receptors were sampled from a middle-aged man in good health and CMV-seropositive. The CDR3 runs from the conserved cysteine through the conserved F or W. D genes are given only for firm matches. For some rows the clone size is stated as once, few or many, or as a class when expanded; others skip it.

NA	TRBD1	TRBV7-9	TRBJ1-2	TGTGCCAGCAGCTCCGGACAGGCAAATGGCTACACCTTC	CASSSGQANGYTF
once	TRBD1	TRBV2	TRBJ2-1	TGTGCCAGCACCGGACAGGTCAATGAGCAGTTCTTC	CASTGQVNEQFF
NA	NA	TRBV2	TRBJ1-1	TGTGCCAGCAGTGTTTCCAGTCTTGAAGCTTTCTTT	CASSVSSLEAFF
NA	NA	TRBV5-1	TRBJ2-1	TGCGCCAGCAGCGCGGACAGCACCTACAATGAGCAGTTCTTC	CASSADSTYNEQFF
few	NA	TRBV27	TRBJ1-1	TGTGCCAGCAGTCCGCCAGGGATGAACACTGAAGCTTTCTTT	CASSPPGMNTEAFF
NA	NA	TRBV5-6	TRBJ1-1	TGTGCCAGCACCATACTCACCGGGGGGCAACTGAACACTGAAGCTTTCTTT	CASTILTGGQLNTEAFF
NA	TRBD1	TRBV19	TRBJ1-4	TGTGCCAGTAGCCGGACAGGGCCTAATGAAAAACTGTTTTTT	CASSRTGPNEKLFF
NA	TRBD1	TRBV5-5	TRBJ2-5	TGTGCCAGCAGCACTGCACCGGGACAGAAAGAGACCCAGTACTTC	CASSTAPGQKETQYF
NA	NA	TRBV19	TRBJ1-1	TGTGCCAGTAGTATATTGGGAGGCACTGAAGCTTTCTTT	CASSILGGTEAFF
NA	NA	TRBV6-1	TRBJ1-5	TGTGCCAGCAGCCCTCCGACAGCCGATAATCAGCCCCGGCATTTT	CASSPPTADNQPRHF
NA	NA	TRBV29-1	TRBJ1-2	TGCAGCGTTGCTCAGGGGTCCGGCTACACCTTC	CSVAQGSGYTF
NA	NA	TRBV19	TRBJ1-5	TGTGCCAGTAGTTGGTTCAACCTAGGCGATCAGCCCCAGCATTTT	CASSWFNLGDQPQHF
NA	NA	TRBV11-3	TRBJ1-2	TGTGCCAGCAGCTCCCTATACCCAGGGAACTATGGCTACACCTTC	CASSSLYPGNYGYTF
NA	NA	TRBV15	TRBJ1-6	TGTGCCACCAGCAGAGGATTGGGGGCTTCACCCCTCCACTTT	CATSRGLGASPLHF
NA	TRBD1	TRBV5-4	TRBJ2-3	TGTGCCAGCAGCTTGGGACAGGGGGAGACAGATACGCAGTATTTT	CASSLGQGETDTQYF
NA	TRBD1	TRBV5-6	TRBJ2-7	TGTGCCAGCAGCAGGGACAGGGGAAATGGCTACGAGCAGTACTTC	CASSRDRGNGYEQYF
NA	TRBD2	TRBV5-1	TRBJ2-5	TGCGCCAGCAGCCTGACTAGCGGGCAGGGTGAGACCCAGTACTTC	CASSLTSGQGETQYF
NA	TRBD2	TRBV25-1	TRBJ2-7	TGTGCCAGCAGTGCCGGGACTAGCGTAACCTACGAGCAGTACTTC	CASSAGTSVTYEQYF
NA	NA	TRBV11-3	TRBJ2-3	TGTGCCAGCAGCAGCCCGGCTAGCGACACTAGCACAGATACGCAGTATTTT	CASSSPASDTSTDTQYF